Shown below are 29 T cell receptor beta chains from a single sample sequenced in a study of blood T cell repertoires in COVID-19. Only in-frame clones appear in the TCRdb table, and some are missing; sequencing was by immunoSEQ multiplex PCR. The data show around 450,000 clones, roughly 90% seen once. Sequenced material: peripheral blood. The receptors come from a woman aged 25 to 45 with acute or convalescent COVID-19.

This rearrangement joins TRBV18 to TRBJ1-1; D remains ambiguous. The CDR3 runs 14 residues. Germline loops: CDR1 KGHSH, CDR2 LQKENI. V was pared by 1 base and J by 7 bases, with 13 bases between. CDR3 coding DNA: TGTGCCAGCTCACCACAGATCGAGCGGGTTGAAGCTTTCTTT. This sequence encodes CASSPQIERVEAFF.

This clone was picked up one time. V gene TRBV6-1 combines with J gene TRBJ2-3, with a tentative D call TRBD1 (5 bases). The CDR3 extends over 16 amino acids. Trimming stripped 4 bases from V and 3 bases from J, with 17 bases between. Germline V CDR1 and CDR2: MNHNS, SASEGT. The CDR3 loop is CASSGFLGAETDTQYF. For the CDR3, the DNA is TGTGCCAGCAGTGGATTCCTAGGGGCAGAGACAGATACGCAGTATTTT.

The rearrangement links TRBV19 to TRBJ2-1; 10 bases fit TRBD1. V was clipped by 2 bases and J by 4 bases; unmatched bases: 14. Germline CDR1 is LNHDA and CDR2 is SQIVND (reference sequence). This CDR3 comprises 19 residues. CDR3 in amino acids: CASSILPLTDRGPYNEQFF. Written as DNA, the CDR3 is TGTGCCAGTAGTATACTCCCCCTTACAGACAGGGGGCCTTACAATGAGCAGTTCTTC.

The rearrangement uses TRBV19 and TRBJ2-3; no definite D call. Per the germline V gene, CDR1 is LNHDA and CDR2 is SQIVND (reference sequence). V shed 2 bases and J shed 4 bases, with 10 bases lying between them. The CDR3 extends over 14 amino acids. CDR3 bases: TGTGCCAGTAGTATATCTGAGGTTTCAGATACGCAGTATTTT. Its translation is CASSISEVSDTQYF.

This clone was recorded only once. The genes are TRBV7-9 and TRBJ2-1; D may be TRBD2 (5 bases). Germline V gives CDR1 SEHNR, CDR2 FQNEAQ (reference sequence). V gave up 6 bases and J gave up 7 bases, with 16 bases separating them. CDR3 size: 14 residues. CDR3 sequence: CASSTSGVQNEQFF. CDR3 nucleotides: TGTGCCAGCAGTACTTCCGGGGTGCAGAATGAGCAGTTCTTC.

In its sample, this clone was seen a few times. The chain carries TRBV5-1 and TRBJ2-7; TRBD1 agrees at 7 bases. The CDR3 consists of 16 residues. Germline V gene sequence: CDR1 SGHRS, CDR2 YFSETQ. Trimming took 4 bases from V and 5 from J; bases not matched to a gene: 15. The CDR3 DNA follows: TGCGCCAGCAGCCCTGGCGCTACGTGGCAGGGGGACGAGCAGTACTTC. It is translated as CASSPGATWQGDEQYF.

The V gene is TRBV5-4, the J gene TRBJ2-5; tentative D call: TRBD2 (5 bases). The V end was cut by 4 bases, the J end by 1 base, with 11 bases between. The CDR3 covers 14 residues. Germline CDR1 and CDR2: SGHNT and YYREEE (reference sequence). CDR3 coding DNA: TGTGCCAGCAGCCCGGACTCATTCCAAGAGACCCAGTACTTC. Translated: CASSPDSFQETQYF.

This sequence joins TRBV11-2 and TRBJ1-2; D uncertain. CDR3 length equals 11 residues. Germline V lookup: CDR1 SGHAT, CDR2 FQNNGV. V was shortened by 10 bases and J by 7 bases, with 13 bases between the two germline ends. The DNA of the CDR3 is TGTGCCACCAGGAGGAGAGGTGGCTACACCTTC. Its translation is CATRRRGGYTF.

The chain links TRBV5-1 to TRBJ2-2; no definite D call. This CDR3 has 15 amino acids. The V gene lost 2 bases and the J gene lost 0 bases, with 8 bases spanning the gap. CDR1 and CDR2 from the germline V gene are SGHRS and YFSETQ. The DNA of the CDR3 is TGCGCCAGCAGCTTAGACTTAGCGAACACCGGGGAGCTGTTTTTT. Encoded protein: CASSLDLANTGELFF.

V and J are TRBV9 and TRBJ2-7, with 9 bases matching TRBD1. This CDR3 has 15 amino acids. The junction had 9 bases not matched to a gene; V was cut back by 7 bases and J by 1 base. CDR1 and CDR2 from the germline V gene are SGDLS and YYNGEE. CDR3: CASSTGTGLSYEQYF. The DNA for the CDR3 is TGTGCCAGCTCGACCGGGACAGGGTTATCCTACGAGCAGTACTTC.

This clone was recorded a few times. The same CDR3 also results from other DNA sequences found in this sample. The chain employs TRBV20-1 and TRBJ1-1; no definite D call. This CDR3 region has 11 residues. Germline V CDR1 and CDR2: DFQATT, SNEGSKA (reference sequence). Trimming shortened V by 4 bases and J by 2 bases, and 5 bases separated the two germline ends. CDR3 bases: TGCAGTGCTAACAGAAACACTGAAGCTTTCTTT. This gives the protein CSANRNTEAFF.

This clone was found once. The CDR3 DNA reads as TGTGCCAGCAGCGGTAAAAGCTTGACAGGGTACTATGGCTACACCTTC. This gives the protein CASSGKSLTGYYGYTF. The chain recombines TRBV9 with TRBJ1-2; 7 bases align to TRBD1. J was trimmed by 3 bases and V by 3 bases; bases with no gene match: 11. CDR1 SGDLS and CDR2 YYNGEE come from the germline V gene. This CDR3 has 16 amino acids.

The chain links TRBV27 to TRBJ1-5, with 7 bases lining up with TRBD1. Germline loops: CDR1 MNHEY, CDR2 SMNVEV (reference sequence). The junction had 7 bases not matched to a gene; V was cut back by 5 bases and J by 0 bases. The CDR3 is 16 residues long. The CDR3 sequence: CASSGGQADSNQPQHF. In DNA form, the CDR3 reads TGTGCCAGCAGTGGAGGACAGGCTGATAGCAATCAGCCCCAGCATTTT.

The DNA for the CDR3 is TGTGCCACCGGACAGAGTGGAAACACCATATATTTT. As protein: CATGQSGNTIYF. The chain has TRBV19 and TRBJ1-3; tentatively, D is TRBD1 (6 bases). Deletions cut 10 bases from V and 3 bases from J, with 10 bases between. The germline V gene encodes CDR1 LNHDA and CDR2 SQIVND (reference sequence). This CDR3 is built from 12 residues.

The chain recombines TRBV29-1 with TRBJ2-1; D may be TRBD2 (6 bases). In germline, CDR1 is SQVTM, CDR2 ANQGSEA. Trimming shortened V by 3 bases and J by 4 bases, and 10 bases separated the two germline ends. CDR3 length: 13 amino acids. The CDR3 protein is CSVDQSGYNEQFF. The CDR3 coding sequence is TGCAGCGTTGACCAGAGCGGGTACAATGAGCAGTTCTTC.

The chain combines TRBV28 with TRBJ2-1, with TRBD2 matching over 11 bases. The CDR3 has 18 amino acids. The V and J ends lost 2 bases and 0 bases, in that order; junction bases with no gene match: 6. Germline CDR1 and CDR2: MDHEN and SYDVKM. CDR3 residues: CASSLSTSGGSSYNEQFF. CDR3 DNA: TGTGCCAGCAGTTTAAGTACTAGCGGGGGAAGCTCCTACAATGAGCAGTTCTTC.

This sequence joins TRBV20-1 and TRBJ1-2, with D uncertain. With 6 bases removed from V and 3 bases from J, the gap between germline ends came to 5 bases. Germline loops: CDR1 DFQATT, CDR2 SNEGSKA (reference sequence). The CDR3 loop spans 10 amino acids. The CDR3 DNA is TGCAGTGCCTCCCACTATGGCTACACCTTC. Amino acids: CSASHYGYTF.

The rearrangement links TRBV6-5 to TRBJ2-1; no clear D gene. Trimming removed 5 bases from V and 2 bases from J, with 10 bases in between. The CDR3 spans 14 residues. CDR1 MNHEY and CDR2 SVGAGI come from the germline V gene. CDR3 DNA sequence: TGTGCCAGCAGTATTGACTGGACCTACAATGAGCAGTTCTTC. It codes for CASSIDWTYNEQFF.

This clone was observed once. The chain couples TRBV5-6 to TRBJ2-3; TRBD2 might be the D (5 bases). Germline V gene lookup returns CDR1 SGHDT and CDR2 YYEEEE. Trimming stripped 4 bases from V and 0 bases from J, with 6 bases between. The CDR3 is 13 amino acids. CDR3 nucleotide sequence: TGTGCCAGCAGCGGAGGTAGCACAGATACGCAGTATTTT. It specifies CASSGGSTDTQYF.

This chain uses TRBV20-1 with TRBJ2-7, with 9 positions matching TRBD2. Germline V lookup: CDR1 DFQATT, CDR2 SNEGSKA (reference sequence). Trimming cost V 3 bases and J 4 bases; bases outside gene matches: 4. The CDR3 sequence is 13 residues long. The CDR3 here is CSASGGGAYEQYF. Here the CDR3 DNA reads TGCAGTGCTAGTGGCGGGGGGGCGTACGAGCAGTACTTC.

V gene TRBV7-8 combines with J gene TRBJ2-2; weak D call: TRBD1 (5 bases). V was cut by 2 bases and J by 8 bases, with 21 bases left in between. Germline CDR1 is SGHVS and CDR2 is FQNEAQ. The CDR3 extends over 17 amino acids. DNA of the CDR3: TGTGCCAGCAGCTTAAGATTTTGGGGCAGAATGGCAGGGGAGCTGTTTTTT. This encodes CASSLRFWGRMAGELFF. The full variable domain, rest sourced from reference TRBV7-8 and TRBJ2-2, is GAGVSQSPRYKVAKRGQDVALRCDPISGHVSLFWYQQALGQGPEFLTYFQNEAQLDKSGLPSDRFFAERPEGSVSTLKIQRTQQEDSAVYLCASSLRFWGRMAGELFFGEGSRLTVL.

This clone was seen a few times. The CDR3 bases are TGTGCCAGCAGCGTATGGGTGGGGGCCCAAGAGACCCAGTACTTC. This codes for CASSVWVGAQETQYF. The chain is built from TRBV9 and TRBJ2-5; perhaps TRBD1 as D (6 bases). V was pared by 1 base and J by 1 base, with 11 bases between. In germline, CDR1 is SGDLS, CDR2 YYNGEE. The CDR3 consists of 15 residues.

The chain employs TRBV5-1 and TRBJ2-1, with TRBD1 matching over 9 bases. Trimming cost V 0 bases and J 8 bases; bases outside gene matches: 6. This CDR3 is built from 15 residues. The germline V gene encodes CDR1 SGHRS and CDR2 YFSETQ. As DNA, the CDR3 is TGCGCCAGCAGCTTGGAGGTCGGACAGGGGCATGAGCAGTTCTTC. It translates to CASSLEVGQGHEQFF.

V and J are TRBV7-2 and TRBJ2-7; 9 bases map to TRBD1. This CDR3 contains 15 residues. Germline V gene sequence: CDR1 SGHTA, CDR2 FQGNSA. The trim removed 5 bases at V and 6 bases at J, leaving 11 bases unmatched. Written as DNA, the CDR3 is TGTGCCAGCAGCCTACAGGGGGCGCCTAGGGCCGAGCAGTACTTC. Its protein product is CASSLQGAPRAEQYF. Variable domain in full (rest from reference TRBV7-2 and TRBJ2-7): GAGVSQSPSNKVTEKGKDVELRCDPISGHTALYWYRQSLGQGLEFLIYFQGNSAPDKSGLPSDRFSAERTGGSVSTLTIQRTQQEDSAVYLCASSLQGAPRAEQYFGPGTRLTVT.

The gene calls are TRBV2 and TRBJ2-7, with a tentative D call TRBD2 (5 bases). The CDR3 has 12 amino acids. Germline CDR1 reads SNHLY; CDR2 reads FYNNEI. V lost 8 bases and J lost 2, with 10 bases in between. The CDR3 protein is CASFRDAYEQYF. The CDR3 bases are TGTGCCAGCTTCCGGGATGCCTACGAGCAGTACTTC.

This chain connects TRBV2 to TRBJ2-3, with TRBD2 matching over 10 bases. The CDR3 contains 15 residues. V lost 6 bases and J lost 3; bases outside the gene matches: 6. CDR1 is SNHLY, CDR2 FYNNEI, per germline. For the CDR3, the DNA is TGTGCCAGCAGCAGGCCAGCGGGGGGGACAGATACGCAGTATTTT. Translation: CASSRPAGGTDTQYF.

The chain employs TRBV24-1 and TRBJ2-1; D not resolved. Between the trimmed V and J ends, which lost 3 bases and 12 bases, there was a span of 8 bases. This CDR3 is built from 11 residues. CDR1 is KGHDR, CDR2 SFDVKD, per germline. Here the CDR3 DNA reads TGTGCCACCAGTGATATCGATAGGCAGTTCTTC. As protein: CATSDIDRQFF.

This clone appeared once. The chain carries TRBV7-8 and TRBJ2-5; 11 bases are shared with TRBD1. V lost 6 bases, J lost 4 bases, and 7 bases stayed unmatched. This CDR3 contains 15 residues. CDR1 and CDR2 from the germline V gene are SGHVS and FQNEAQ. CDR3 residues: CASSSGTGGAETQYF. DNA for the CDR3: TGTGCCAGCAGTTCCGGGACAGGGGGGGCAGAGACCCAGTACTTC.

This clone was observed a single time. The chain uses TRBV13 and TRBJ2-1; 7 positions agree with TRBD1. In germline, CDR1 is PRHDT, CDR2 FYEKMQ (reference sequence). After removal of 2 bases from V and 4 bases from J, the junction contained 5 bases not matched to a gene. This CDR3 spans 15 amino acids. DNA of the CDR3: TGTGCCAGCAGCTTAATGGCAGGGGGTTACAATGAGCAGTTCTTC. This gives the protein CASSLMAGGYNEQFF. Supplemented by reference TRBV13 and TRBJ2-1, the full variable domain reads AAGVIQSPRHLIKEKRETATLKCYPIPRHDTVYWYQQGPGQDPQFLISFYEKMQSDKGSIPDRFSAQQFSDYHSELNMSSLELGDSALYFCASSLMAGGYNEQFFGPGTRLTVL.